This TCR beta chain was sequenced for a study of OX40 agonist ivuxolimab in advanced cancers. TCRdb keeps only in-frame clones here, not all; method: immunoSEQ multiplex PCR. Among around 36,000 clones listed, roughly 87% were seen once. Study results and caveats: Among some nonresponders, normalized T-cell clonal expansion was also low.

The V gene's germline CDR1 is LNHDA and CDR2 SQIVND (reference sequence). Trimming removed 4 bases from V and 0 bases from J, with 4 bases in between. The CDR3 is 14 amino acids. As to this clone: Its antigen is unknown.

The chain is built from TRBV19 and TRBJ2-6, with D uncertain. Material: CD4+ or CD8+ T cells sorted from blood, obtained in a trial of the OX40 agonist ivuxolimab. This TCR derives from an adult with an advanced solid tumor such as melanoma, head and neck, liver or kidney cancer. CDR3 sequence reads: CASSNNSGANVLTF. In DNA, the CDR3 is TGTGCCAGTAGTAACAACTCTGGGGCCAACGTCCTGACTTTC.